One and the same sample provided the 10 T cell receptor beta chains below, sequenced in a study of regulatory T cells in long-lasting Graves disease. Arm-PCR of CDR3 regions with iRepertoire HTBI primers generated TCR beta libraries. TCRdb redid the calling of the multiplex PCR reads with MiXCR, one entry per CDR3 protein. Of around 400,000 distinct CDR3 sequences in the sample, 15% were seen once. The sample's time point: newly diagnosed GD, antithyroid drugs for less than 3 months. Scientists built the TCR library using RNA that was extracted from PBMCs. The data also belong to a second study, concerning T cells in Graves' hyperthyroidism and ophthalmopathy.

This sample comprised peripheral blood mononuclear cells (PBMCs), obtained at new diagnosis, from a patient treated with antithyroid drugs. Receptor source: a middle-aged woman with Graves disease.

This clonotype came up many times. This chain links TRBV12-3 or TRBV12-4 with TRBJ2-5; 10 bases fit TRBD2. The V and J ends lost 5 bases and 3 bases, in that order; junction bases with no gene match: 6. CDR3 length equals 15 residues. The CDR3 reads CASSPNTSGKETQYF. CDR3 nucleotide sequence: TGTGCCAGCAGTCCGAACACTAGCGGGAAAGAGACCCAGTACTTC.

Ten or more counts support this clonotype. The rearrangement links TRBV12-3 or TRBV12-4 to TRBJ2-1; TRBD2 matches at 7 bases. The CDR3 totals 13 residues. The J segment lost 8 bases and the V segment lost 9 bases, leaving 10 bases of the junction unmatched. The DNA for the CDR3 is TGTGCCAGTGGCAAACTAGCGAACGATGAGCAGTTCTTC. Protein product: CASGKLANDEQFF.

Written as DNA, the CDR3 is TGTGCCAGCAGTGAAAATCTTCCAGGGGAACAGACCCAGTACTTC. It specifies CASSENLPGEQTQYF. The chain has TRBV2 and TRBJ2-5; TRBD1 might be the D (6 bases). V was cut by 2 bases and J by 6 bases, with 16 bases left in between. The CDR3 loop spans 15 amino acids. In germline, CDR1 is SNHLY, CDR2 FYNNEI.

This clonotype was seen many times. The chain recombines TRBV28 with TRBJ2-1, with 11 positions matching TRBD2. CDR3 length equals 18 residues. The trim removed 6 bases at V and 9 bases at J, leaving 19 bases unmatched. Germline CDR1 is MDHEN and CDR2 is SYDVKM. CDR3 in DNA: TGTGCCAGCAGCAACCTAGGGGCGGCTAGCGGGAGGTTCTTTGAGCAGTTCTTC. It specifies CASSNLGAASGRFFEQFF.

This clonotype has more than one count but fewer than ten. The chain has TRBV11-2 and TRBJ2-6; 9 positions match TRBD1. The ends lost 5 bases at V and 2 bases at J; junction bases unmatched: 7. Per germline, CDR1 SGHAT and CDR2 FQNNGV. The CDR3 has 17 residues. Written as DNA, the CDR3 is TGTGCCAGCAGCAGGGACAGGGTAGGAGCTGGGGCCAACGTCCTGACTTTC. It codes for CASSRDRVGAGANVLTF.

This clonotype has at least ten counts. The chain couples TRBV5-5 to TRBJ2-3, with 13 bases matching TRBD2. The CDR3 totals 16 residues. J gave up 4 bases and V 3 bases, and 5 bases lay outside the gene matches. Per the germline V gene, CDR1 is SGHKS and CDR2 is YYEKEE (reference sequence). CDR3 bases: TGTGCCAGCAGCTCCGGACTAGCGGGAGCATCAGATACGCAGTATTTT. This sequence encodes CASSSGLAGASDTQYF.

This clonotype appeared a few times. This chain joins TRBV20-1 and TRBJ2-1; 12 bases map to TRBD2. CDR3 length: 15 amino acids. The V gene end was trimmed by 4 bases and the J gene end by 8 bases; junction bases not matched to a gene: 9. CDR1 DFQATT and CDR2 SNEGSKA come from the germline V gene (reference sequence). In nucleotides, the CDR3 is TGCAGTGCTATAGGACTAGCGGGGAGTAGCGATGAGCAGTTCTTC. Its protein product is CSAIGLAGSSDEQFF.

The table lists this clonotype with a few counts. Given a much more abundant clone one base away, this may be a read error. It is likely a read error, because the conserved phenylalanine at the end of the CDR3 is missing. This chain links TRBV27 with TRBJ1-1; the D gene is possibly TRBD1 (5 bases). The germline V and J ends were trimmed by 4 bases and 5 bases, with 11 bases remaining between them. Germline V gene lookup returns CDR1 MNHEY and CDR2 SMNVEV (reference sequence). The CDR3 sequence is 13 residues long. Written as DNA, the CDR3 is TGTGCCAGCAGTTCATGGGGGAATACTGAAGCTTTCCTT. Amino acid sequence: CASSSWGNTEAFL.

This clonotype was recorded many times. This chain uses TRBV5-1 with TRBJ1-1; a weak D match, TRBD1 (5 bases). V lost 0 bases to trimming and J lost 4 bases, with 13 bases between them. The CDR3 extends over 15 amino acids. Germline V lookup: CDR1 SGHRS, CDR2 YFSETQ. For the CDR3, the DNA is TGCGCCAGCAGCTTGGTCGGAGGGGAGGGCACTGAAGCTTTCTTT. Its translation is CASSLVGGEGTEAFF.

The V gene is TRBV2, the J gene TRBJ2-3; 10 bases are shared with TRBD2. Germline V lookup: CDR1 SNHLY, CDR2 FYNNEI. The J segment lost 1 base and the V segment lost 5 bases, leaving 12 bases of the junction unmatched. The CDR3 covers 18 residues. The CDR3 sequence: CASSPAPPGTSGTDTQYF. CDR3 in DNA: TGTGCCAGCAGTCCAGCCCCTCCCGGGACTAGCGGCACAGATACGCAGTATTTT.